Listed here are 25 T cell receptor beta chains from one sample, sequenced in a study of beta chain features in type 1 diabetes. Reverse transcribing all isolated RNA meant expressed TCRB transcripts were sequenced. Using immunoSEQ multiplex PCR, the repertoire was profiled, and TCRdb retains in-frame clones only, with some absent. The sample includes roughly 370,000 clones, roughly 13% of them seen just once. The specimen was naive CD4+ T cells from blood. The receptors shown here come from a man aged 25 to 45 in good health.

The V and J genes are TRBV19 and TRBJ1-5; D gene unclear. Trimming took 7 bases from V and 4 from J, leaving 8 bases between them. CDR3 size: 12 residues. Germline lookup yields CDR1 LNHDA and CDR2 SQIVND (reference sequence). CDR3 sequence: CASTHKNQPQHF. CDR3 bases: TGTGCCAGTACGCATAAAAATCAGCCCCAGCATTTT.

This sequence joins TRBV10-3 and TRBJ1-6, with TRBD1 as a possible D gene (5 bases). The CDR3 loop spans 14 amino acids. Germline CDR1 and CDR2: ENHRY and SYGVKD. The ends were cut back, 6 bases at V and 11 bases at J, with 17 bases in the middle. The CDR3: CAISEGDRGAPLHF. The CDR3 bases are TGTGCCATCAGCGAAGGGGATAGGGGCGCACCCCTCCACTTT.

This clone appeared a few times. The V and J genes are TRBV7-9 and TRBJ1-2; D is unclear. V lost 3 bases, J lost 6 bases, and 11 bases lay in between. Per germline, CDR1 SEHNR and CDR2 FQNEAQ (reference sequence). The CDR3 contains 13 residues. This CDR3 is CASSFPVKNGYTF. CDR3 nucleotide sequence: TGTGCCAGCAGCTTCCCCGTTAAAAATGGCTACACCTTC.

The sample holds a few counts of this clone. The chain carries TRBV4-3 and TRBJ2-3; perhaps TRBD2 as D (5 bases). Deletions cut 1 base from V and 6 bases from J, with 23 bases between. The length of the CDR3 is 18 residues. Germline values: CDR1 LGHNA, CDR2 YSLEER. The CDR3 DNA is TGCGCCAGCAGCCAAGCCAGCCCGAGGGCTCTAAGGGCGGATACGCAGTATTTT. Translated, it gives CASSQASPRALRADTQYF.

In its sample, this clone was seen a few times. The sample contains more than one DNA sequence encoding this CDR3. The V call is TRBV29-1, the J call TRBJ2-5; D assignment may be TRBD1 or TRBD2 (5 bases each). Germline V gives CDR1 SQVTM, CDR2 ANQGSEA. There are 12 residues in the CDR3. V dropped 6 bases and J dropped 2 bases, with 10 bases sitting between them. The CDR3 here is CSVVWGQETQYF. The CDR3 nucleotides read TGCAGCGTCGTATGGGGGCAAGAGACCCAGTACTTC.

The J gene is TRBJ2-1, the V gene TRBV11-2; 12 nucleotides align to TRBD2. The CDR3 loop spans 15 amino acids. Trimming removed 3 bases from V and 9 bases from J; junction bases left unmatched: 6. Germline V gives CDR1 SGHAT, CDR2 FQNNGV. This CDR3 is CASSLSSGRAIEQFF. CDR3 bases: TGTGCCAGCAGCTTGTCTAGCGGGAGGGCCATTGAGCAGTTCTTC.

The chain joins TRBV5-1 to TRBJ2-3; D is unclear. The CDR3 extends over 15 amino acids. The germline V gene has CDR1 SGHRS and CDR2 YFSETQ. The germline V and J ends were trimmed by 0 bases and 0 bases, with 8 bases remaining between them. The CDR3 protein is CASSLESSSTDTQYF. In nucleotides, the CDR3 is TGCGCCAGCAGCTTGGAGAGTTCAAGCACAGATACGCAGTATTTT.

The chain uses TRBV6-6 and TRBJ2-7, with D possibly TRBD2 on 5 matching bases. In germline, CDR1 is MNHNY, CDR2 SVGAGI (reference sequence). The V end was cut by 5 bases, the J end by 6 bases, with 17 bases between. The CDR3 is made up of 14 amino acids. The CDR3 bases are TGTGCCAGCAGTCCGAGGGTCAAGACGGGCGAGCAGTACGTC. Translating it yields CASSPRVKTGEQYV.

This clone has only a few counts. J is TRBJ2-3 and V is TRBV7-9; a weak D match, TRBD2 (6 bases). The germline gives CDR1 SEHNR, CDR2 FQNEAQ (reference sequence). V lost 6 bases, J lost 6 bases, and 16 bases lay in between. The CDR3 has 14 residues. The CDR3 coding sequence is TGTGCCAGCAGAAGGGGAGGCGCGGCGGATACGCAGTATTTT. It is translated as CASRRGGAADTQYF.

The V call is TRBV2, the J call TRBJ2-3, with 7 bases fitting TRBD2. This CDR3 spans 11 amino acids. V shed 11 bases and J 4 bases; nucleotides not matched to a gene: 3. Germline V gene lookup returns CDR1 SNHLY and CDR2 FYNNEI. DNA for the CDR3: TGTGCCTCCACTAGCGCAGATACGCAGTATTTT. Its translation is CASTSADTQYF.

The gene calls are TRBV5-4 and TRBJ2-3, with D perhaps TRBD1 or TRBD2 (5 bases each). The V gene's germline CDR1 is SGHNT and CDR2 YYREEE (reference sequence). V gave up 0 bases and J gave up 5 bases, with 13 bases separating them. This CDR3 spans 15 amino acids. The CDR3 DNA follows: TGTGCCAGCAGCTTGGGTGGGGGAAAGGGAGATACGCAGTATTTT. The encoded protein is CASSLGGGKGDTQYF.

V gene TRBV6-5 combines with J gene TRBJ2-7; TRBD1 aligns across 8 bases. The length of the CDR3 is 14 residues. Germline-derived CDR1 and CDR2 are MNHEY and SVGAGI. J gave up 6 bases and V 0 bases, and 4 bases lay outside the gene matches. This CDR3 is CASSYSRGHGEQYF. The CDR3 nucleotides are TGTGCCAGCAGTTACTCCAGGGGGCATGGCGAGCAGTACTTC.

The gene calls are TRBV5-1 and TRBJ2-3; D may be TRBD1 (5 bases). The CDR3 extends over 15 amino acids. Trimming left V 3 bases short and J 0 bases short, with 11 bases between. Germline CDR1 SGHRS, CDR2 YFSETQ. CDR3 residues: CASSYVDTSTDTQYF. CDR3 nucleotides: TGCGCCAGCAGCTACGTGGACACTAGCACAGATACGCAGTATTTT.

This chain uses TRBV29-1 with TRBJ2-5; 8 bases match TRBD2. This CDR3 has 13 residues. Trimming cost V 4 bases and J 4 bases; bases outside gene matches: 5. CDR1 SQVTM and CDR2 ANQGSEA come from the germline V gene. CDR3 nucleotides: TGCAGCGTTGCCGGGAGGGCTAGAGAGACCCAGTACTTC. Translating gives CSVAGRARETQYF.

V is TRBV7-6 and J is TRBJ2-1; D is tentatively TRBD1 or TRBD2 (6 bases each). This CDR3 spans 16 amino acids. From germline, CDR1 is SGHVS and CDR2 FNYEAQ. Between the trimmed V and J ends, which lost 0 bases and 0 bases, there was a span of 9 bases. The CDR3 is CASSLAGGPSYNEQFF. CDR3 in DNA: TGTGCCAGCAGCTTAGCCGGGGGCCCCTCCTACAATGAGCAGTTCTTC. Full variable domain (missing parts from reference TRBV7-6 and TRBJ2-1): GAGVSQSPRYKVTKRGQDVALRCDPISGHVSLYWYRQALGQGPEFLTYFNYEAQQDKSGLPNDRFSAERPEGSISTLTIQRTEQRDSAMYRCASSLAGGPSYNEQFFGPGTRLTVL.

In this sample, this clone turned up a few times. The rearrangement links TRBV5-4 to TRBJ2-1; perhaps TRBD2 as D (6 bases). Trimming removed 0 bases from V and 6 bases from J, with 10 bases in between. Germline CDR1 and CDR2: SGHNT and YYREEE (reference sequence). The CDR3 extends over 14 amino acids. The CDR3 sequence is CASSLGASVNEQFF. The CDR3 DNA reads as TGTGCCAGCAGCTTGGGGGCTAGCGTCAATGAGCAGTTCTTC.

This clone was seen at least ten times. The rearrangement joins TRBV4-3 to TRBJ2-7; no clear D gene. From germline, CDR1 is LGHNA and CDR2 YSLEER. V was clipped by 0 bases and J by 3 bases, with 6 bases between them. The CDR3 extends over 13 amino acids. The CDR3 sequence: CASSQDGSYEQYF. The CDR3 nucleotides are TGCGCCAGCAGCCAAGATGGAAGCTACGAGCAGTACTTC.

This clone came up a few times. The V call is TRBV4-3, the J call TRBJ2-2; TRBD2 is a possible D gene (5 bases). Germline V lookup: CDR1 LGHNA, CDR2 YSLEER. Trimming shortened V by 1 base and J by 9 bases, and 21 bases separated the two germline ends. This CDR3 comprises 17 residues. DNA for the CDR3: TGCGCCAGCAGCCAAGCGATCGTTGGTAGGAGGACCCGGGAGCTGTTTTTT. It specifies CASSQAIVGRRTRELFF.

This clone has just a few counts. The chain recombines TRBV18 with TRBJ2-7; TRBD1 aligns across 7 bases. Losses at the gene ends were 3 bases for V and 3 bases for J; bases not matched to a gene: 2. This CDR3 region has 13 residues. The germline CDR1 and CDR2 sequences are KGHSH and LQKENI. Written as DNA, the CDR3 is TGTGCCAGCTCACCCAGGGACAGCTACGAGCAGTACGTC. Its protein is CASSPRDSYEQYV.

This chain uses TRBV10-2 with TRBJ2-7; 8 bases are shared with TRBD1. V was pared by 8 bases and J by 5 bases, with 8 bases of the junction left unmatched. The CDR3 length is 13 residues. Per germline, CDR1 WSHSY and CDR2 SAAADI. This CDR3 reads CASGILQGDEQYF. In nucleotides, the CDR3 is TGCGCCAGCGGGATCCTACAGGGGGACGAGCAGTACTTC.

This clone occurred a few times. The chain couples TRBV5-4 to TRBJ2-5; no firm D call. CDR3 length: 16 residues. The V and J ends lost 4 bases and 4 bases respectively, with 20 bases between them. Germline CDR1 SGHNT, CDR2 YYREEE (reference sequence). The CDR3 loop reads CASSPPGPKGGETQYF. CDR3 DNA: TGTGCCAGCAGCCCCCCGGGTCCGAAGGGCGGAGAGACCCAGTACTTC.

This clone was seen more than once but under ten times. The chain is built from TRBV5-4 and TRBJ2-3; 9 bases agree with TRBD2. Unmatched junction bases numbered 7, after V lost 4 bases and J lost 4 bases. This CDR3 region has 15 residues. Germline CDR1 and CDR2: SGHNT and YYREEE (reference sequence). The CDR3 bases are TGTGCCAGCAGCCCGACTAGCGGATCCCCAGATACGCAGTATTTT. It codes for CASSPTSGSPDTQYF. The full variable domain, in which reference TRBV5-4 and TRBJ2-3 provide the parts outside the CDR3, is ETGVTQSPTHLIKTRGQQVTLRCSSQSGHNTVSWYQQALGQGPQFIFQYYREEENGRGNFPPRFSGLQFPNYSSELNVNALELDDSALYLCASSPTSGSPDTQYFGPGTRLTVL.

A few counts support this clone. The rearrangement links TRBV4-3 to TRBJ2-1; D uncertain. The V end lost 0 bases, the J end lost 4 bases, and 13 bases lay between the germline ends. This CDR3 comprises 16 residues. Germline CDR1 and CDR2: LGHNA and YSLEER. The DNA for the CDR3 is TGCGCCAGCAGCCAAGAGTTCCACCAGGCTTACAATGAGCAGTTCTTC. Residues: CASSQEFHQAYNEQFF.

With regard to this clone: This same CDR3 is encoded by further DNA sequences in the sample. The chain joins TRBV29-1 to TRBJ1-5; 9 nucleotides match TRBD1. This CDR3 spans 13 amino acids. Trimming removed 6 bases from V and 4 bases from J; junction bases left unmatched: 4. The germline V gene encodes CDR1 SQVTM and CDR2 ANQGSEA. The CDR3: CSVGQGPNQPQHF. In DNA, the CDR3 is TGCAGCGTCGGACAGGGGCCGAATCAGCCCCAGCATTTT. The full variable domain, completed using reference TRBV29-1 and TRBJ1-5, is SAVISQKPSRDICQRGTSLTIQCQVDSQVTMMFWYRQQPGQSLTLIATANQGSEATYESGFVIDKFPISRPNLTFSTLTVSNMSPEDSSIYLCSVGQGPNQPQHFGDGTRLSIL.

The sample holds a few counts of this clone. The chain employs TRBV6-5 and TRBJ2-1; TRBD1 matches 7 bases. The germline CDR1 and CDR2 sequences are MNHEY and SVGAGI. The CDR3 totals 15 residues. With V trimmed by 5 bases and J by 0 bases, 4 bases remained unmatched. CDR3 nucleotides: TGTGCCAGCAGTATGGACAGGAGCTCCTACAATGAGCAGTTCTTC. Protein: CASSMDRSSYNEQFF.